The 8 T cell receptor beta chains given below trace back to one sample, sequenced in a study of breast tumors, draining lymph nodes, adjacent tissues. TCRdb re-called the multiplex PCR reads with MiXCR, one entry per CDR3 protein. The table lists over 35,000 distinct CDR3 sequences, roughly 36% of them singletons, with 9.5% to 13% in the top ten. The sample taken for sequencing was breast tumor tissue. Receptors were obtained from a female donor with breast cancer. Some clones in this sample may be carry-over from other donors' samples.

This clonotype has at least ten counts. The chain employs TRBV15 and TRBJ2-1; 9 bases are shared with TRBD2. The CDR3 is 16 residues long. Germline values: CDR1 LNHNV, CDR2 YYDKDF (reference sequence). V trimming: 0 bases; J trimming: 8 bases; junction bases outside the gene matches: 8. CDR3 sequence: CATSREGGRALDEQFF. The CDR3 bases are TGTGCCACCAGCAGAGAAGGCGGGAGGGCCCTAGATGAGCAGTTCTTC.

V is TRBV2 and J is TRBJ2-5, with D possibly being TRBD2 (5 bases). V was clipped by 7 bases and J by 2 bases, with 5 bases between them. The germline V gene encodes CDR1 SNHLY and CDR2 FYNNEI. The CDR3 totals 11 residues. DNA for the CDR3: TGTGCCAGCAAGCGGCAAGAGACCCAGTACTTC. This encodes CASKRQETQYF.

This rearrangement joins TRBV5-5 to TRBJ1-2, with TRBD1 identical over 8 bases. Germline V lookup: CDR1 SGHKS, CDR2 YYEKEE (reference sequence). Trimming removed 4 bases from V and 9 bases from J; junction bases left unmatched: 11. CDR3 length equals 14 residues. Written as DNA, the CDR3 is TGTGCCAGCAGCGCCTCATGGACAGGGCACAGCTACACCTTC. Translated, it gives CASSASWTGHSYTF. Using reference TRBV5-5 and TRBJ1-2 for the parts outside the CDR3, the full variable domain is DAGVTQSPTHLIKTRGQQVTLRCSPISGHKSVSWYQQVLGQGPQFIFQYYEKEERGRGNFPDRFSARQFPNYSSELNVNALLLGDSALYLCASSASWTGHSYTFGSGTRLTVV.

This clonotype occurred many times. The CDR3 region is CSARVGNTQYF. Here the CDR3 DNA reads TGCAGTGCTAGAGTGGGAAATACGCAGTATTTT. This sequence joins TRBV20-1 and TRBJ2-3; D gene uncertain. CDR3 length: 11 amino acids. The V gene's germline CDR1 is DFQATT and CDR2 SNEGSKA (reference sequence). Trimming removed 1 base at V and 7 bases at J, with 6 bases between.

This clonotype has ten or more counts. This sequence joins TRBV4-1 and TRBJ2-1; D remains ambiguous. CDR1 MGHRA and CDR2 YSYEKL come from the germline V gene. CDR3 length: 13 residues. V was shortened by 0 bases and J by 7 bases, with 7 bases between the two germline ends. The CDR3 DNA follows: TGCGCCAGCAGCCAAGAGTGGTTAAATGAGCAGTTCTTC. It translates to CASSQEWLNEQFF.

This clonotype showed up just once. This chain joins TRBV6-1 and TRBJ2-5, with D uncertain. The germline gives CDR1 MNHNS, CDR2 SASEGT. The CDR3 has 12 amino acids. The ends were cut back, 10 bases at V and 3 bases at J, with 12 bases in the middle. The CDR3 nucleotides read TGTGCCACCGAAACCAGCAAAGAGACCCAGTACTTC. As protein: CATETSKETQYF.

This clonotype was detected many times. The chain carries TRBV30 and TRBJ2-7; D ambiguous. This CDR3 has 13 amino acids. V was trimmed by 0 bases and J by 5 bases, leaving 11 bases between them. Germline CDR1 reads GTSNPN; CDR2 reads SVGIG (reference sequence). CDR3 in amino acids: CAWSVSSANEQYF. The CDR3 bases are TGTGCCTGGAGTGTAAGTTCGGCCAACGAGCAGTACTTC.

The table lists this clonotype with many counts. The J gene is TRBJ2-2, the V gene TRBV4-2, with 13 bases aligning to TRBD2. There are 17 residues in the CDR3. The V gene end was trimmed by 8 bases and the J gene end by 7 bases; junction bases not matched to a gene: 13. The germline CDR1 and CDR2 sequences are LGHNA and YNFKEQ. CDR3 region: CASGTSTSGRGGGELFF. DNA of the CDR3: TGTGCCAGCGGGACATCCACTAGCGGGAGGGGGGGCGGGGAGCTGTTTTTT.